The 3 T cell receptor beta chains presented below share a single source sample, sequenced in a study of early T cells in non-severe SARS-CoV-2 infection. MiXCR was run by TCRdb on the 5' RACE reads, yielding one entry per CDR3 protein. The sample shows 50,000 to 60,000 distinct CDR3 sequences, 9.5% to 13% of them seen only once. Material for sequencing was whole blood. These receptors came from an adult who was a healthcare worker with PCR-confirmed SARS-CoV-2 infection or an uninfected control (not recorded which).

In the case of this clonotype: Since a much larger clone is just one base distant, this may be a read error. V gene TRBV4-1 combines with J gene TRBJ2-7; D might be TRBD2 (6 bases). Per the germline V gene, CDR1 is MGHRA and CDR2 is YSYEKL. This CDR3 is built from 16 residues. The V and J ends lost 1 base and 7 bases respectively, with 20 bases between them. This CDR3 reads CASSQGPRVRGGEQYF. The CDR3 DNA sequence: TGCGCCAGCAGCCAAGGGCCGCGGGTGCGGGGTGGGGAGCAGTACTTC.

The J gene is TRBJ2-1, the V gene TRBV11-2; D not certain. Germline-derived CDR1 and CDR2 are SGHAT and FQNNGV. Deletions cut 1 base from V and 6 bases from J, with 7 bases between. This CDR3 is built from 13 residues. In DNA, the CDR3 is TGTGCCAGCAGCTTAGGGCAGACCAATGAGCAGTTCTTC. This sequence encodes CASSLGQTNEQFF.

Ten or more counts support this clonotype. The genes are TRBV7-6 and TRBJ2-3, with 9 bases identical to TRBD1. The V gene's germline CDR1 is SGHVS and CDR2 FNYEAQ. CDR3 length equals 16 residues. The V and J ends lost 2 bases and 3 bases, in that order; junction bases with no gene match: 6. The CDR3 DNA follows: TGTGCCAGCAGCTTACAGGGACAGGGCGGAACAGATACGCAGTATTTT. It is translated as CASSLQGQGGTDTQYF. Combining the CDR3 with reference TRBV7-6 and TRBJ2-3 gives the whole variable domain GAGVSQSPRYKVTKRGQDVALRCDPISGHVSLYWYRQALGQGPEFLTYFNYEAQQDKSGLPNDRFSAERPEGSISTLTIQRTEQRDSAMYRCASSLQGQGGTDTQYFGPGTRLTVL.